A selection of T cell receptor beta chains follows, all from one sample in a study of shared clonotypes between healthy human individuals. Method: immunoSEQ multiplex PCR; TCRdb's copy keeps in-frame clones and lacks some. The sample carries around 2.5 million clones, more than 85% recorded once. What was sequenced was naive CD4+ T cells from PBMCs. These receptors all stem from a young man in good health. Some clones in this sample may be carry-over from other donors' samples. The CDR3 runs from the conserved cysteine through the conserved F or W. Fields, in order: J gene, V gene, clone size, D gene, CDR3 protein. A D gene is named only where the DNA matches it firmly. The listing skips clone size in some rows; elsewhere it reads once, few, many or a size class.

>TRBJ2-7|TRBV18|.|.
CASSPNNGFSYEQYF
>TRBJ2-3|TRBV18|.|.
CASSPNANLIREDTQYF
>TRBJ1-2|TRBV2|.|.
CASSEYQGLYYGYTF
>TRBJ2-7|TRBV6-6|few|TRBD1
CASSYDRGHPEQYF
>TRBJ2-2|TRBV5-1|.|TRBD1
CASSLLGQGTGELFF
>TRBJ2-4|TRBV18|.|.
CASSPPSQAHIQYF
>TRBJ2-7|TRBV7-9|.|TRBD1
CASSTGQGGNYEQYF
>TRBJ2-2|TRBV6-4|.|.
CASSGDSAGELFF
>TRBJ2-2|TRBV10-1|.|.
CASSPTAGRTKTGELFF
>TRBJ2-3|TRBV19|once|TRBD2
CASSIDPRGGSSDTQYF
>TRBJ2-5|TRBV7-2|.|.
CASSSEGASAETQYF
>TRBJ2-6|TRBV28|.|TRBD1
CASGLLWGQEAGANVLTF
>TRBJ2-1|TRBV5-1|.|.
CASSVLRDPFNEQFF
>TRBJ2-1|TRBV6-1|.|TRBD1
CASRVPGQGTKQFF
>TRBJ2-3|TRBV6-5|.|TRBD2
CASSYSYLAGTDTQYF
>TRBJ2-1|TRBV19|few|.
CASTIQAGSYNEQFF
>TRBJ1-4|TRBV5-1|.|.
CASSLEPNRREKLFF
>TRBJ2-3|TRBV18|.|TRBD2
CASSPLGLAGSPTDTQYF
>TRBJ2-7|TRBV18|.|.
CASSAGKTLEQYF
>TRBJ2-3|TRBV6-5|.|.
CASSYPPGTQYF
>TRBJ1-1|TRBV20-1|few|TRBD1
CSAQVDRGAFF
>TRBJ1-2|TRBV9|.|TRBD1
CASSADRALGYGYTF
>TRBJ2-2|TRBV7-2|.|.
CASSPGWARKNTGELFF
>TRBJ1-1|TRBV13|.|TRBD1
CASSPPGQRRTEAFF
>TRBJ2-1|TRBV5-4|.|TRBD1
CASSPRTGGSNEQFF
>TRBJ2-1|TRBV6-1|.|TRBD2
CASRGLAGVIDEQFF
>TRBJ2-4|TRBV7-8|.|.
CASSLVAIKGSLNIQYF
>TRBJ2-6|TRBV7-3|.|.
CASSLMVNRAGANVLTF
>TRBJ1-5|TRBV25-1|.|TRBD1
CASSNTGANQPQHF
>TRBJ2-2|TRBV6-1|.|.
CASSVKQGIRLSGELFF